Listed here are 13 T cell receptor beta chains from one sample, sequenced in a study of blood T cell repertoires in COVID-19. Assay used: immunoSEQ multiplex PCR; TCRdb lists only in-frame clones, some missing. The sample records roughly 250,000 clones, 65% to 85% being singletons. Sequenced: peripheral blood. The source is a woman in her forties who had recovered from COVID-19.

The V and J genes are TRBV6-5 and TRBJ2-7; D possibly corresponds to TRBD1 (6 bases). V shed 7 bases and J shed 4 bases, with 11 bases lying between them. The CDR3 runs to 12 residues. Germline V gene data show CDR1 as MNHEY and CDR2 as SVGAGI. CDR3 loop: CASNTRGYEQYF. CDR3 in DNA: TGTGCCAGCAATACCAGGGGTTACGAGCAGTACTTC.

V is TRBV18 and J is TRBJ2-3; maybe TRBD1 (6 bases). CDR1 KGHSH and CDR2 LQKENI come from the germline V gene. This CDR3 region has 14 residues. V was pared by 6 bases and J by 0 bases, with 10 bases between. The CDR3 here is CASSDSASTDTQYF. DNA of the CDR3: TGTGCCAGCTCGGACAGTGCGAGCACAGATACGCAGTATTTT.

CDR3 sequence (DNA): TGCGCCAGCAGCGTTTTTTCCACGACTGATACGCAGTATTTT. It encodes CASSVFSTTDTQYF. The chain uses TRBV5-1 and TRBJ2-3; no clear D. The V end was cut by 4 bases, the J end by 6 bases, with 15 bases between. The germline V gene has CDR1 SGHRS and CDR2 YFSETQ. The CDR3 totals 14 residues.

The CDR3 spells CASSTGTSGGMYEQYF. As DNA, the CDR3 is TGTGCCAGCAGTACCGGGACTAGCGGGGGGATGTACGAGCAGTACTTC. This sequence joins TRBV27 and TRBJ2-7; 15 nucleotides match TRBD2. V shed 5 bases, J shed 4 bases, and the junction held 6 bases outside the gene matches. The germline gives CDR1 MNHEY, CDR2 SMNVEV (reference sequence). The CDR3 runs 16 residues.

The J gene is TRBJ1-2, the V gene TRBV3-1 (or the pseudogene TRBV3-2); 7 bases agree with TRBD1. There are 14 residues in the CDR3. Trimming cost V 4 bases and J 2 bases; bases outside gene matches: 4. Germline V gene lookup returns CDR1 LGHDT and CDR2 YNNKEL (reference sequence). The CDR3 bases are TGTGCCAGCAGCCTACTGACAGGGAACTATGGCTACACCTTC. Translation gives CASSLLTGNYGYTF.

The chain combines TRBV28 with TRBJ2-5, with D unclear. Trimming pared 6 bases from V and 9 bases from J, leaving 20 bases between. The CDR3 is 14 amino acids. The V gene's germline CDR1 is MDHEN and CDR2 SYDVKM. CDR3 DNA sequence: TGTGCCAGCAGCCTTGGCTTTCTGCATGGAGCCCAGTACTTC. It encodes CASSLGFLHGAQYF.

V is TRBV11-2 and J is TRBJ1-6, with D unresolved. Trimming stripped 1 base from V and 7 bases from J, with 5 bases between. Germline V gene lookup returns CDR1 SGHAT and CDR2 FQNNGV. The CDR3 has 13 residues. CDR3 bases: TGTGCCAGCAGCTTAGGTTCGAATTCACCCCTCCACTTT. This gives the protein CASSLGSNSPLHF.

The chain links TRBV13 to TRBJ2-5, with D maybe TRBD2 (5 bases). The V and J ends lost 7 bases and 4 bases respectively, with 13 bases between them. Germline loops: CDR1 PRHDT, CDR2 FYEKMQ (reference sequence). The CDR3 length is 13 residues. The CDR3 sequence: CASMLRVLETQYF. The CDR3 DNA follows: TGTGCCAGCATGCTGCGGGTGTTAGAGACCCAGTACTTC.

This clone was observed a few times. In DNA form, the CDR3 reads TGCGCCAGCAGCCAATTGACAGGCAGTCAGCCCCAGCATTTT. Translating gives CASSQLTGSQPQHF. The chain employs TRBV4-1 and TRBJ1-5; D is perhaps TRBD1 (6 bases). Per the germline V gene, CDR1 is MGHRA and CDR2 is YSYEKL. Trimming cost V 2 bases and J 6 bases, with 11 bases left between them. This CDR3 has 14 amino acids.

The chain recombines TRBV4-1 with TRBJ2-7; tentatively, D is TRBD2 (5 bases). Trimming removed 4 bases from V and 10 bases from J, with 8 bases in between. Germline values: CDR1 MGHRA, CDR2 YSYEKL. The CDR3 extends over 10 amino acids. The CDR3 spells CASSRTGQYF. As DNA, the CDR3 is TGCGCCAGCAGCCGGACGGGACAGTACTTC.

This clone turned up a few times. The chain has TRBV24-1 and TRBJ2-6, with 8 bases fitting TRBD1. CDR3 length: 14 residues. The germline V gene has CDR1 KGHDR and CDR2 SFDVKD. V trimming: 9 bases; J trimming: 2 bases; junction bases outside the gene matches: 2. The CDR3: CATAGGTGANVLTF. The CDR3 nucleotides read TGTGCCACCGCAGGGGGCACTGGGGCCAACGTCCTGACTTTC.

The chain links TRBV6-1 to TRBJ1-6, with 7 bases fitting TRBD1. Trimming at V came to 1 base and at J to 11 bases, leaving 8 bases not matched to a gene. Germline V gene lookup returns CDR1 MNHNS and CDR2 SASEGT. The CDR3 sequence is 15 residues long. The CDR3 DNA is TGTGCCAGCAGTGAAGAAGTACAGGGGCTAGCACCCCTCCACTTT. This gives the protein CASSEEVQGLAPLHF.

As to this clone: Given a much more abundant clone one base away, this may be a read error. The rearrangement uses TRBV2 and TRBJ1-6; D ambiguous. The germline CDR1 and CDR2 sequences are SNHLY and FYNNEI. V was clipped by 6 bases and J by 5 bases, with 5 bases between them. The CDR3 length is 12 residues. The CDR3 DNA is TGTGCCAGCAGCAGCGATAATTCACCCCTCCACTTT. It yields the protein CASSSDNSPLHF.